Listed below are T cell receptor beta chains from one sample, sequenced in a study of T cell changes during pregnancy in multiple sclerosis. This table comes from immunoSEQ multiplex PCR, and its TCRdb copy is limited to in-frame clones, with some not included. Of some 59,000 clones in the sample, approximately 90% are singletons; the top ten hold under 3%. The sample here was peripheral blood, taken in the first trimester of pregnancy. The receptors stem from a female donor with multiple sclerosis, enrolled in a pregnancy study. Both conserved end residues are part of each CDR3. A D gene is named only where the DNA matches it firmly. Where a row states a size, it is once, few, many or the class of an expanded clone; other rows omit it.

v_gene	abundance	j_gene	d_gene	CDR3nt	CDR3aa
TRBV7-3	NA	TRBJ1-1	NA	TGTGCCAGCAGCTTAACCCCTGGGAGGGACACTGAAGCTTTCTTT	CASSLTPGRDTEAFF
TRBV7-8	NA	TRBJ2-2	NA	TGTGCCAGCCTCCCGGCGCGGCTAGCGAACACCGGGGAGCTGTTTTTT	CASLPARLANTGELFF
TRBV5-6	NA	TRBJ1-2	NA	TGTGCCAGCAGCTCCTGGCAGGGACATAACTATGGCTACACCTTC	CASSSWQGHNYGYTF
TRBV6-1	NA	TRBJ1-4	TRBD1	TGTGCCAGCAGTGAAGCCAGGGGGGCTGAAAAACTGTTTTTT	CASSEARGAEKLFF
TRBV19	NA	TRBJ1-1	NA	TGTGCCAGTAGTACGGCAGGACAGTTGAACACTGAAGCTTTCTTT	CASSTAGQLNTEAFF
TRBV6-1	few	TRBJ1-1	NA	TGTGCCAGCATCCAGAATGGAGGGGACACTGAAGCTTTCTTT	CASIQNGGDTEAFF
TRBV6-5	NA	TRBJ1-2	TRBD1	TGTGCCAGCAGTCCGGGACAGGGGGCTCGATATGGCTACACCTTC	CASSPGQGARYGYTF
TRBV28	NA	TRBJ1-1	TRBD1	TGTGCCAGCAGAGGACAGGGTAGCACTGAAGCTTTCTTT	CASRGQGSTEAFF
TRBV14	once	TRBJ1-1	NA	TGTGCCAGCAGCCAAGGTTCTATCACTGAAGCTTTCTTT	CASSQGSITEAFF
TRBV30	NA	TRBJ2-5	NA	TGTGCCTGGAGTGTGGGCGAGACCCAGTACTTC	CAWSVGETQYF
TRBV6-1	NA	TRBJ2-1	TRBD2	TGTGCCAGCAGTGTCGGCGGGGAGGGTTACAATGAGCAGTTCTTC	CASSVGGEGYNEQFF
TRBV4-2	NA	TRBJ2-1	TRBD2	TGTGCCAGCAGCCAAGATTCCCAGCGGGGGTATTACAATGAGCAGTTCTTC	CASSQDSQRGYYNEQFF
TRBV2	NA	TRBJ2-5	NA	TGTGCCAGCAGTGAAAGCTCCCAAGAGACCCAGTACTTC	CASSESSQETQYF
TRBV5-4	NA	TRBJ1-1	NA	TGTGCCAGCAGGCCCTACGGCGGGACTGAAGCTTTCTTT	CASRPYGGTEAFF
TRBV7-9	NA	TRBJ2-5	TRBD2	TGTGCCAGCAGCCCGGGACTAGCGGTTCGAGAGACCCAGTACTTC	CASSPGLAVRETQYF
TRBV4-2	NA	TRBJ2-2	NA	TGTGCCAGCAGCCAAGTCGAGGGACTGCTACTGGTCACCGGGGAGCTGTTTTTT	CASSQVEGLLLVTGELFF
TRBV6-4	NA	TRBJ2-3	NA	TGTGCCTGGGGGGTCCTAGGTCACGATACGCAGTATTTT	CAWGVLGHDTQYF
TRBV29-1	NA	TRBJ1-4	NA	TGCAGCGCCTCCGGGCCGGGGAATGAAAAACTGTTTTTT	CSASGPGNEKLFF
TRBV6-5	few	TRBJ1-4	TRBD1	TGTGCCAGCCGCTCGACAGGGGGTAATGAAAAACTGTTTTTT	CASRSTGGNEKLFF
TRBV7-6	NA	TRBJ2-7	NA	TGTGCCAGCAGCCAGTTGTCAGGGACCTACGAGCAGTACTTC	CASSQLSGTYEQYF
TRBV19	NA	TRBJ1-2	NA	TGTGCCAGTAACAGCTTCTATGGCTACACCTTC	CASNSFYGYTF
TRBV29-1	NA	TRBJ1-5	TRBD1	TGCAGCGTTTGTCTTGAACCGGGACAGTATCAGCCCCAGCATTTT	CSVCLEPGQYQPQHF
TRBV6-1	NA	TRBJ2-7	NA	TGTGCCAGCAGTACAAGTCGGGGGTACGAGCAGTACTTC	CASSTSRGYEQYF
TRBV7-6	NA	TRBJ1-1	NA	TGTGCCAGCAGCTTAGCGAAGGGGGTGAACACTGAAGCTTTCTTT	CASSLAKGVNTEAFF
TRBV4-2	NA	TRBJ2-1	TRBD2	TGTGCCAGCAGCCAAGATCGGCGGGGGGAGTACAATGAGCAGTTCTTC	CASSQDRRGEYNEQFF
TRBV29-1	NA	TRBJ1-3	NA	TGCAGCGTTGAAGATTGGGCCGTTAACACCATATATTTT	CSVEDWAVNTIYF
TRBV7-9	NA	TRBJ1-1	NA	TGTGCCAGCAGCTTTAGAGGGGGGAGGGACACTGAAGCTTTCTTT	CASSFRGGRDTEAFF
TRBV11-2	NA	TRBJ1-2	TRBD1	TGTGCCAGCAGCTCCTTAGTAGGCCGCGGACAGGGGATCGGCTACACCTTC	CASSSLVGRGQGIGYTF
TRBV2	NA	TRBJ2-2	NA	TGTGCCAGCAGGAGACCGGGCCTCGGGGGCGGGGAGCTGTTTTTT	CASRRPGLGGGELFF
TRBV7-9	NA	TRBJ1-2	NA	TGTGCCAGCAGCTTAGCGGGGTGGGACACTCACTATGGCTACACCTTC	CASSLAGWDTHYGYTF
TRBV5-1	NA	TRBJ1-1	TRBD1	TGCGCCAGCAGCCCGGGGACAGCCTTAGGCACTGAAGCTTTCTTT	CASSPGTALGTEAFF
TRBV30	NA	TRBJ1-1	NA	TGTGCCTGGAGTGCCACTTATAACACTGAAGCTTTCTTT	CAWSATYNTEAFF
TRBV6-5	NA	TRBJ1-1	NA	TGTGCCAGCAGTTACTCGAGCTCTTACAACACTGAAGCTTTCTTT	CASSYSSSYNTEAFF
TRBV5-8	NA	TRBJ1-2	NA	TGTGCCAGCAGCTTCCGGGACAACAAACTGGCTAACTATGGCTACACCTTC	CASSFRDNKLANYGYTF
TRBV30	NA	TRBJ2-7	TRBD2	TGTGCCTGGAGACTAGCGGCCTACGAGCAGTACTTC	CAWRLAAYEQYF
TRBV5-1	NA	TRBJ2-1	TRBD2	TGCGCCAGCAGCTTGATTATCCTAGCGGGGGGTAACAATGAGCAGTTCTTC	CASSLIILAGGNNEQFF
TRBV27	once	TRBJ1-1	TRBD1	TGTGCCAGCAGTTTAAGCTCGACAGGGGCTAACACTGAAGCTTTCTTT	CASSLSSTGANTEAFF
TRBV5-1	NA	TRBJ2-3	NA	TGCGCCAGCAGCTTGGAGGAGACTAGAGCAGATACGCAGTATTTT	CASSLEETRADTQYF
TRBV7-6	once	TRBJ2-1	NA	TGTGCCAGCAGCTTAGCGCGAAGTTATCATGAGCAGTTCTTC	CASSLARSYHEQFF
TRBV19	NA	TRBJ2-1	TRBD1	TGTGCCAGTACGAGCACAGGGGAAAACAATGAGCAGTTCTTC	CASTSTGENNEQFF
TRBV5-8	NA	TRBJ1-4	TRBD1	TGTGCCAGCAGCGTGACAGGGGTGGCTAATGAAAAACTGTTTTTT	CASSVTGVANEKLFF
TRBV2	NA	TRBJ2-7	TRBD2	TGTGCCAGCACAAATCAGGTACTAGCGGAGTCCTACGAGCAGTACTTC	CASTNQVLAESYEQYF